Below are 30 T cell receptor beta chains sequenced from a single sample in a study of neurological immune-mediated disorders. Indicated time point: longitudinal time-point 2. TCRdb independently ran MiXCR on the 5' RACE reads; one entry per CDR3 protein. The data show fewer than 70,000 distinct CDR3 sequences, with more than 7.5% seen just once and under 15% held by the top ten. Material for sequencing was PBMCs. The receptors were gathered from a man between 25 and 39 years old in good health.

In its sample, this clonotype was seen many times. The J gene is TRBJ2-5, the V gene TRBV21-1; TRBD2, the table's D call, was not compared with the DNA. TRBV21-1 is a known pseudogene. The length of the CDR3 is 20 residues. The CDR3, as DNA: TGTGCCAGCAGCATCCCCCCCGCCAGGGTGGTTAGCGCCCGTCAAGAGACCCAGTACTTC. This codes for CASSIPPARVVSARQETQYF.

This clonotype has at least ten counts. The CDR3 loop reads CASSLEGDTQYF. The CDR3 DNA reads as TGTGCCAGCAGCTTAGAAGGGGATACGCAGTATTTT. The chain couples TRBV11-2 to TRBJ2-3; D unclear. V was trimmed by 0 bases and J by 6 bases, leaving 4 bases between them. The CDR3 has 12 residues. Germline lookup yields CDR1 SGHAT and CDR2 FQNNGV.

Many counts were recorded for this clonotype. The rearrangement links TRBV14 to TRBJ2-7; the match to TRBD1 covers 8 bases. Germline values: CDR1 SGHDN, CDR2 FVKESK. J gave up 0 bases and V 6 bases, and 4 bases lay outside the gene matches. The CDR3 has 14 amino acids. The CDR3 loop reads CASRGTGVSYEQYF. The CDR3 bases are TGTGCCAGCAGAGGGACAGGCGTCTCCTACGAGCAGTACTTC.

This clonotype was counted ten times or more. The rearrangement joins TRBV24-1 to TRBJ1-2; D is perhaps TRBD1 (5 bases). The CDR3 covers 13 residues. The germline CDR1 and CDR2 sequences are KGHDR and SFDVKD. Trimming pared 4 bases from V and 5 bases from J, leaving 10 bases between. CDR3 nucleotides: TGTGCCACCAGTGAAGGGGCAGGGTATGGCTACACCTTC. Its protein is CATSEGAGYGYTF.

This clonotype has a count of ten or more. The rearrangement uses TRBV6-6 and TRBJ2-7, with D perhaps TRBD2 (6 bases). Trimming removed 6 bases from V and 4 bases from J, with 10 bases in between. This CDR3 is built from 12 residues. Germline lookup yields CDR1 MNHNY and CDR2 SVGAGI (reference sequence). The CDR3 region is CASSRELYEQYF. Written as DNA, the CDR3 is TGTGCCAGCAGCCGGGAGCTTTACGAGCAGTACTTC.

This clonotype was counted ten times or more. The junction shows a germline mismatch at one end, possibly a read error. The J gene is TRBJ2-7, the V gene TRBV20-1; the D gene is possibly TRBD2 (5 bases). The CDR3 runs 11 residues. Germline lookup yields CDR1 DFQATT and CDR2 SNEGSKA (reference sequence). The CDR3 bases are TGCAGTGCTAGTGACGAGGGTCAACAACCCTTC. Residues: CSASDEGQQPF.

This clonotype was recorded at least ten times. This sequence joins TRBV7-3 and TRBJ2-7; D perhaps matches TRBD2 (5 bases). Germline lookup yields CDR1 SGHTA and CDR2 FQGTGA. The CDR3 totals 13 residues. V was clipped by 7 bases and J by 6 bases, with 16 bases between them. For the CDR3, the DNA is TGTGCCAGCAATTACGAGGGTACGTGCGAGCAGTACTTC. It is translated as CASNYEGTCEQYF.

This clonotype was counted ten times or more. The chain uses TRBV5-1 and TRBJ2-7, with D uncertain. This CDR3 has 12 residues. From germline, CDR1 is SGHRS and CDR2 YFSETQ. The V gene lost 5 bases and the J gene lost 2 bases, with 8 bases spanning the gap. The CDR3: CASREDTYEQYF. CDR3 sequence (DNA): TGCGCCAGCAGAGAGGATACCTACGAGCAGTACTTC.

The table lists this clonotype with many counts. The CDR3 sequence is CASTPSGLNTEAFF. The CDR3 bases are TGTGCCAGCACCCCCTCAGGGTTGAACACTGAAGCTTTCTTT. The V and J genes are TRBV11-2 and TRBJ1-1; a weak D match, TRBD1 (5 bases). In germline, CDR1 is SGHAT, CDR2 FQNNGV. V lost 7 bases, J lost 0 bases, and 12 bases lay in between. This CDR3 is built from 14 residues.

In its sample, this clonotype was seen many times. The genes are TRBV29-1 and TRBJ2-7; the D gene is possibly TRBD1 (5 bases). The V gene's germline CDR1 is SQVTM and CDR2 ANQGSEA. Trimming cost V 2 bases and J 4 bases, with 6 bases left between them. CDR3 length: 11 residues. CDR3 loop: CSVERQYEQYF. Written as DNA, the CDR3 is TGCAGCGTTGAAAGACAGTACGAGCAGTACTTC.

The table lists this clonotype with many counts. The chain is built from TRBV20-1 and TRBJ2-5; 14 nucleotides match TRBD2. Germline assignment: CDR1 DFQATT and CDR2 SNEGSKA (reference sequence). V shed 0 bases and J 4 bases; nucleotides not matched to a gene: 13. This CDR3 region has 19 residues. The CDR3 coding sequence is TGCAGTGCTAGAGATAGGGGGGTAGGGACTAGCGGGAGTGGAGAGACCCAGTACTTC. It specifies CSARDRGVGTSGSGETQYF.

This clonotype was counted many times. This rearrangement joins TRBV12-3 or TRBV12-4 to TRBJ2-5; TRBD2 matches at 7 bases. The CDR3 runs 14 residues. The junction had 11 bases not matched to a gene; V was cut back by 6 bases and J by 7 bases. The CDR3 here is CASSSTSRLGTQYF. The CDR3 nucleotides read TGTGCCAGCAGCTCGACTAGCCGACTGGGGACCCAGTACTTC.

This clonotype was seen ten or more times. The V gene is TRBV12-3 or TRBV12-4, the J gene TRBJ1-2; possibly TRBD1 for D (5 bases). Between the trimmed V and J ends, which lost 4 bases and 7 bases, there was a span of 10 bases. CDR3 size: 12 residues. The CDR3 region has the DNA TGTGCCAGCAGTTCCGGGGGATTTGGCTACACCTTC. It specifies CASSSGGFGYTF.

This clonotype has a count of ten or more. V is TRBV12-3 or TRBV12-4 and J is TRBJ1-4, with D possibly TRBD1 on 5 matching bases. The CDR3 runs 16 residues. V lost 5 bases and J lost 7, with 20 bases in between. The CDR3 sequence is CASSRGEGYGGEKLFF. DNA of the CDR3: TGTGCCAGCAGTCGTGGGGAGGGGTATGGCGGTGAAAAACTGTTTTTT.

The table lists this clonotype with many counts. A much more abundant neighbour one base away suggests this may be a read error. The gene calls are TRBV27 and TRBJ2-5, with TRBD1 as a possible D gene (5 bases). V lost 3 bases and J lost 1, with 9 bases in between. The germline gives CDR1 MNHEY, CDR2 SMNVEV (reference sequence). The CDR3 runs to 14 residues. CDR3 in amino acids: CASSFRQGQETQYF. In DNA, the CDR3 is TGTGCCAGCAGTTTCAGGCAGGGCCAAGAGACCCAGTACTTC.

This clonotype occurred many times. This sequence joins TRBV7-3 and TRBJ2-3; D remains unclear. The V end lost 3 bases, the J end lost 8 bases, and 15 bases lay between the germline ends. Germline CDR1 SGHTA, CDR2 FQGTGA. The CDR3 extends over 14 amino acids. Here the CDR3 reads CASSFSNSATTQYF. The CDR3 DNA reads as TGTGCCAGCAGCTTTTCAAATTCTGCGACTACGCAGTATTTT.

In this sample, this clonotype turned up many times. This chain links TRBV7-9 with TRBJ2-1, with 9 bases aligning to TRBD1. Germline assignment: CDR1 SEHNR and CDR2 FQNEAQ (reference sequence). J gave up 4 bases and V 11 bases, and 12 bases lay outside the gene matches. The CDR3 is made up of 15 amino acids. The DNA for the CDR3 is TGTGCCGGGCGAAGTTGGGACAGGGCGTACAATGAGCAGTTCTTC. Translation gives CAGRSWDRAYNEQFF.

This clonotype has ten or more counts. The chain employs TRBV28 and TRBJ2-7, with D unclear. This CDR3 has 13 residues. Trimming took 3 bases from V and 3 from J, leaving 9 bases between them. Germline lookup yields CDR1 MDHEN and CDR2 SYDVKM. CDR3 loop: CASSLASVYEQYF. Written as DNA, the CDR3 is TGTGCCAGCAGTTTGGCCAGCGTCTACGAGCAGTACTTC.

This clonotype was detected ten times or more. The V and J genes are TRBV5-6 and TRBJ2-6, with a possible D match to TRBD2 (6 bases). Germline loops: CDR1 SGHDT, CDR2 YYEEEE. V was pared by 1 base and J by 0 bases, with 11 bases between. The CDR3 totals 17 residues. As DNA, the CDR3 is TGTGCCAGCAGCTTGATCTTCGGGGGCTCTGGGGCCAACGTCCTGACTTTC. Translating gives CASSLIFGGSGANVLTF.

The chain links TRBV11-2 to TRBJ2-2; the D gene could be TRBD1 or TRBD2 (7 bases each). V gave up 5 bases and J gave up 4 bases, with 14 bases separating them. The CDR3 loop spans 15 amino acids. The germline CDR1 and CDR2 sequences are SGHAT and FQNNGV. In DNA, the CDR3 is TGTGCCAGCAGCCCAGGGGGGGGAGGCACCGGGGAGCTGTTTTTT. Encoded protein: CASSPGGGGTGELFF.

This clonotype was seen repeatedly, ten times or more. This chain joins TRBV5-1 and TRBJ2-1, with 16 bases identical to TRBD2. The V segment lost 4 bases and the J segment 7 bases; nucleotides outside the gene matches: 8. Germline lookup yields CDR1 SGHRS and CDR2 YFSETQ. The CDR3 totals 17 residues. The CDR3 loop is CASSLGLAGGPQNEQFF. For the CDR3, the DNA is TGCGCCAGCAGCCTGGGACTAGCGGGAGGGCCACAGAATGAGCAGTTCTTC.

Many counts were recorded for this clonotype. As DNA, the CDR3 is TGCAGTGCTAGAGGATCCGAGTTTAGCAATCAGCCCCAGCATTTT. It specifies CSARGSEFSNQPQHF. The rearrangement links TRBV20-1 to TRBJ1-5; D call uncertain. The ends were cut back, 1 base at V and 0 bases at J, with 10 bases in the middle. This CDR3 spans 15 amino acids. Germline assignment: CDR1 DFQATT and CDR2 SNEGSKA (reference sequence).

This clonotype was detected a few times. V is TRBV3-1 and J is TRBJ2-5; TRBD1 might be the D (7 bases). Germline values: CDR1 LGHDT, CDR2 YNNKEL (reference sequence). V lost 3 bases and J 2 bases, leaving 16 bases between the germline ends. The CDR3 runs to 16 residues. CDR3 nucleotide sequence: TGTGCCAGCAGCCAGCGTACGACAGGGAGGCAAGAGACCCAGTACTTC. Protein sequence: CASSQRTTGRQETQYF.

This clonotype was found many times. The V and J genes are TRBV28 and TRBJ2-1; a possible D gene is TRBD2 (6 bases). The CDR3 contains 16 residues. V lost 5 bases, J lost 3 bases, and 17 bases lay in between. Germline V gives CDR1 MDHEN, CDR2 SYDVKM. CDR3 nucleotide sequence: TGTGCCAGCAGTCCCCGGGGCAGCGGGCACTACAATGAGCAGTTCTTC. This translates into CASSPRGSGHYNEQFF.

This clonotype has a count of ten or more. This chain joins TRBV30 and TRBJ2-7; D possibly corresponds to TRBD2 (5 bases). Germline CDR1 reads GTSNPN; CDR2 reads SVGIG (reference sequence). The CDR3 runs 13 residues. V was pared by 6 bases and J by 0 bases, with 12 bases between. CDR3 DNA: TGTGCCTGCCTCCGGGATGGCTCCTACGAGCAGTACTTC. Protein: CACLRDGSYEQYF.

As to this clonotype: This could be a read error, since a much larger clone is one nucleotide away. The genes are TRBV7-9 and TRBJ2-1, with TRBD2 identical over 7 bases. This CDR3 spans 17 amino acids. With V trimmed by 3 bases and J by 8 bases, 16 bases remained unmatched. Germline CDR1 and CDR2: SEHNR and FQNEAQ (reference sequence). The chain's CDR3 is CASSFQAGGRAHHEQFF. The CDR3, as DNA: TGTGCCAGCAGCTTCCAAGCTGGTGGGAGGGCCCACCATGAGCAGTTCTTC.

DNA for the CDR3: TGCAGTGCTATGGAGACTGTCGCGGACATGGGGCGCTGGGTTGAGACCCAGTACTTC. It encodes CSAMETVADMGRWVETQYF. The chain is built from TRBV20-1 and TRBJ2-5, with D perhaps matching TRBD1 (5 bases). Germline assignment: CDR1 DFQATT and CDR2 SNEGSKA (reference sequence). The CDR3 is 19 amino acids. The V and J ends lost 4 bases and 5 bases respectively, with 32 bases between them.

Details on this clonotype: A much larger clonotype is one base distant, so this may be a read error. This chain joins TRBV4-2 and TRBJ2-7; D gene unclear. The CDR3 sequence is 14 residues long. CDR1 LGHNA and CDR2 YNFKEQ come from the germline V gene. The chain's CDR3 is CTSRPTDGTYEQYF. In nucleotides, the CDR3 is TGTACCAGCCGCCCTACTGACGGAACCTACGAGCAGTACTTC.

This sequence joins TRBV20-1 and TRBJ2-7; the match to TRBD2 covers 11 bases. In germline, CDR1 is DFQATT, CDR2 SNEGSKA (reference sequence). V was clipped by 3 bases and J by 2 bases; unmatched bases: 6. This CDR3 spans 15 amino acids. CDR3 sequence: CSASPPLAGAYEQYF. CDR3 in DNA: TGCAGTGCTAGTCCCCCACTAGCGGGGGCCTACGAGCAGTACTTC.

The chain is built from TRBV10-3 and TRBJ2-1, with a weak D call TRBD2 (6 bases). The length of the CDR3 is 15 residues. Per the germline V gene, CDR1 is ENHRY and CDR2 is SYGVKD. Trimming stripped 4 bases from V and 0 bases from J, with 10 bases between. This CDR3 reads CAISGGGNSYNEQFF. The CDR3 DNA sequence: TGTGCCATCAGTGGCGGCGGGAACTCCTACAATGAGCAGTTCTTC.